What follows are 26 T cell receptor beta chains derived from one specimen sequenced in a study of T cells in localized non-small cell lung cancer. Repertoires were generated with immunoSEQ multiplex PCR, while TCRdb's copy carries only in-frame clones and drops some. The table records some 31,000 clones, 78% of them present only once. The sequenced sample was peripheral blood, obtained before any cancer treatment. These receptors all come from a male donor at least 60 years old with stage II squamous cell lung carcinoma.

The chain carries TRBV30 and TRBJ1-2; TRBD1 matches 7 bases. Looked up from germline, CDR1 is GTSNPN and CDR2 is SVGIG (reference sequence). J lost 8 bases, V lost 4 bases, and 10 bases had no gene match. The CDR3 has 13 residues. CDR3 DNA: TGTGCCTGGATCCCCGGGACAGCCGGCGGCTACACCTTC. Protein: CAWIPGTAGGYTF.

This clone was counted a few times. The chain employs TRBV27 and TRBJ1-1; D is ambiguous. V was clipped by 3 bases and J by 2 bases, with 7 bases between them. Germline values: CDR1 MNHEY, CDR2 SMNVEV (reference sequence). The CDR3 runs to 13 residues. The CDR3 DNA reads as TGTGCCAGCAGTTTGTCAGATAACACTGAAGCTTTCTTT. Amino acid sequence: CASSLSDNTEAFF.

CDR3 protein: CAWSVDGTGGPYNEQFF. The CDR3 DNA reads as TGTGCCTGGAGTGTAGACGGGACGGGGGGGCCTTACAATGAGCAGTTCTTC. This chain joins TRBV30 and TRBJ2-1, with 8 positions matching TRBD2. Germline V gene lookup returns CDR1 GTSNPN and CDR2 SVGIG (reference sequence). CDR3 length equals 17 residues. The trim removed 0 bases at V and 4 bases at J, leaving 11 bases unmatched.

V and J are TRBV2 and TRBJ1-2, with a possible D match to TRBD1 (5 bases). Germline values: CDR1 SNHLY, CDR2 FYNNEI. V was shortened by 4 bases and J by 4 bases, with 7 bases between the two germline ends. This CDR3 is built from 12 residues. The CDR3 region has the DNA TGTGCCAGCAGTGGGGACCCCTATGGCTACACCTTC. Its translation: CASSGDPYGYTF.

The chain joins TRBV6-5 to TRBJ1-1, with D possibly matching TRBD1 (6 bases). The CDR3 spans 14 residues. Trimming took 0 bases from V and 3 from J, leaving 8 bases between them. The germline CDR1 and CDR2 sequences are MNHEY and SVGAGI. The CDR3 spells CASSYSSGDTEAFF. CDR3 nucleotide sequence: TGTGCCAGCAGTTACTCCTCAGGGGACACTGAAGCTTTCTTT.

CDR3 nucleotides: TGTGCCAGCAGTGGAAGGAGCGGGCTAGGTGAAAAACTGTTTTTT. As protein: CASSGRSGLGEKLFF. V gene TRBV6-1 combines with J gene TRBJ1-4, with D hard to call. CDR1 is MNHNS, CDR2 SASEGT, per germline. The V and J ends lost 4 bases and 7 bases respectively, with 16 bases between them. The CDR3 runs 15 residues.

The chain combines TRBV6-1 with TRBJ1-1; no clear D. CDR1 is MNHNS and CDR2 is SASEGT in the germline V gene. With 3 bases removed from V and 0 bases from J, the gap between germline ends came to 5 bases. The CDR3 runs 13 residues. This CDR3 reads CASSDGLNTEAFF. In nucleotides, the CDR3 is TGTGCCAGCAGTGATGGGCTGAACACTGAAGCTTTCTTT.

This chain uses TRBV27 with TRBJ1-1; 7 positions agree with TRBD1. Germline CDR1 is MNHEY and CDR2 is SMNVEV (reference sequence). V was clipped by 2 bases and J by 5 bases; unmatched bases: 8. This CDR3 region has 15 residues. CDR3 protein: CASSLSRGWETEAFF. The CDR3 nucleotides are TGTGCCAGCAGTTTAAGCAGGGGGTGGGAAACTGAAGCTTTCTTT.

The J gene is TRBJ2-3, the V gene TRBV11-2; TRBD2 aligns across 7 bases. Germline CDR1 is SGHAT and CDR2 is FQNNGV. V dropped 5 bases and J dropped 1; count of bases not matched to a gene: 6. This CDR3 contains 15 residues. The chain's CDR3 is CASSGLAAGTDTQYF. The CDR3 bases are TGTGCCAGCAGCGGCCTAGCGGCCGGCACAGATACGCAGTATTTT.

This clone was counted a few times. J is TRBJ2-7 and V is TRBV7-9; 9 nucleotides agree with TRBD1. Looked up from germline, CDR1 is SEHNR and CDR2 is FQNEAQ (reference sequence). The CDR3 is 14 residues long. V dropped 5 bases and J dropped 3; count of bases not matched to a gene: 5. This CDR3 is CASSPGQGGYEQYF. The CDR3 coding sequence is TGTGCCAGCAGCCCGGGACAGGGCGGCTACGAGCAGTACTTC.

The J gene is TRBJ2-1, the V gene TRBV7-6, with 8 bases matching TRBD2. The CDR3 is 14 residues long. After removal of 4 bases from V and 8 bases from J, the junction contained 7 bases not matched to a gene. Per germline, CDR1 SGHVS and CDR2 FNYEAQ. CDR3 coding DNA: TGTGCCAGCAGCTCTAGCGGGCGCCGGTATGAGCAGTTCTTC. It codes for CASSSSGRRYEQFF.

The chain links TRBV2 to TRBJ1-1; 8 nucleotides match TRBD1. This CDR3 is 14 amino acids long. Germline V CDR1 and CDR2: SNHLY, FYNNEI. The J segment lost 8 bases and the V segment lost 4 bases, leaving 9 bases of the junction unmatched. The CDR3 DNA follows: TGTGCCAGCAGTGTAGGTTATGACAGGGGAGAAGCTTTCTTT. Encoded protein: CASSVGYDRGEAFF.

The V call is TRBV12-5, the J call TRBJ1-4; possibly TRBD1 for D (6 bases). Germline V CDR1 and CDR2: LGHNT, FRNRAP. V lost 5 bases to trimming and J lost 4 bases, with 11 bases between them. This CDR3 has 14 amino acids. CDR3 amino acids: CASGLTGINEKLFF. The CDR3 DNA follows: TGTGCTAGTGGTCTAACAGGGATTAATGAAAAACTGTTTTTT.

The genes are TRBV30 and TRBJ2-7; D is ambiguous. The CDR3 is 14 amino acids. The V end lost 1 base, the J end lost 6 bases, and 16 bases lay between the germline ends. The germline CDR1 and CDR2 sequences are GTSNPN and SVGIG (reference sequence). In DNA form, the CDR3 reads TGTGCCTGGAGTGAAGGCCTTTACAGTGCCGAGCAGTACTTC. Translation: CAWSEGLYSAEQYF.

This clone was seen only once. The chain employs TRBV30 and TRBJ2-1; 10 bases are a match to TRBD2. The CDR3 is 14 residues long. Trimming took 2 bases from V and 4 from J; bases not matched to a gene: 2. CDR1 GTSNPN and CDR2 SVGIG come from the germline V gene (reference sequence). CDR3 sequence reads: CAWSKGLAYNEQFF. As DNA, the CDR3 is TGTGCCTGGAGTAAGGGACTAGCGTACAATGAGCAGTTCTTC.

This clone is classed as medium-sized. The rearrangement joins TRBV11-1 to TRBJ1-6; maybe TRBD1 (6 bases). The V gene lost 1 base and the J gene lost 11 bases, with 15 bases spanning the gap. The germline V gene encodes CDR1 SGHAT and CDR2 FQDESV (reference sequence). CDR3 length equals 15 residues. The CDR3 loop is CASSLDRGTITPLHF. CDR3 sequence (DNA): TGTGCCAGCAGCTTAGATCGAGGGACAATTACACCCCTCCACTTT.

The J gene is TRBJ1-2, the V gene TRBV7-8, with 7 nucleotides matching TRBD1. The CDR3 contains 13 residues. CDR1 SGHVS and CDR2 FQNEAQ come from the germline V gene. Unmatched junction bases numbered 4, after V lost 3 bases and J lost 6 bases. The CDR3 DNA sequence: TGTGCCAGCAGCTTTGACAGGGACAATGGCTACACCTTC. It is translated as CASSFDRDNGYTF.

This chain links TRBV30 with TRBJ2-1; D gene unclear. CDR3 length: 13 residues. The V end was cut by 0 bases, the J end by 4 bases, with 7 bases between. Germline V lookup: CDR1 GTSNPN, CDR2 SVGIG (reference sequence). The CDR3 region is CAWSVQPYNEQFF. The DNA for the CDR3 is TGTGCCTGGAGTGTACAACCATACAATGAGCAGTTCTTC.

The chain recombines TRBV11-1 with TRBJ1-1, with 8 bases identical to TRBD1. V shed 8 bases and J 5 bases; nucleotides not matched to a gene: 19. Per germline, CDR1 SGHAT and CDR2 FQDESV (reference sequence). This CDR3 is built from 17 residues. CDR3 region: CASHRTGITGGSTEAFF. As DNA, the CDR3 is TGTGCCAGCCACCGGACGGGAATAACAGGGGGTTCAACTGAAGCTTTCTTT.

The rearrangement joins TRBV2 to TRBJ2-5, with TRBD2 as a possible D gene (5 bases). V was clipped by 1 base and J by 3 bases, with 18 bases between them. The CDR3 length is 17 residues. Per germline, CDR1 SNHLY and CDR2 FYNNEI. CDR3 in amino acids: CASSEGIDIASEETQYF. The CDR3 DNA is TGTGCCAGCAGTGAAGGAATTGATATAGCGTCTGAAGAGACCCAGTACTTC.

The rearrangement uses TRBV5-1 and TRBJ1-5, with 9 bases matching TRBD1. V was clipped by 4 bases and J by 2 bases; unmatched bases: 13. The CDR3 consists of 18 residues. CDR1 SGHRS and CDR2 YFSETQ come from the germline V gene. The CDR3 loop reads CASSPGNDWTGGNQPQHF. The CDR3 DNA sequence: TGCGCCAGCAGCCCAGGGAATGATTGGACAGGGGGCAATCAGCCCCAGCATTTT.

The chain recombines TRBV6-1 with TRBJ1-6; unclear D gene. V was shortened by 1 base and J by 10 bases, with 20 bases between the two germline ends. Germline V gene data show CDR1 as MNHNS and CDR2 as SASEGT. CDR3 length: 17 residues. In nucleotides, the CDR3 is TGTGCCAGCAGTGAAGTCGGAGGACCTAGAATCGGGTCACCCCTCCACTTT. It is translated as CASSEVGGPRIGSPLHF.

This clone was seen only once. The chain couples TRBV6-4 to TRBJ1-1, with TRBD1 as a possible D gene (6 bases). Germline assignment: CDR1 MRHNA and CDR2 SNTAGT. V shed 4 bases and J shed 6 bases, with 15 bases lying between them. The CDR3 contains 14 residues. The CDR3 nucleotides are TGTGCCAGCAGTGCAGGGGTCGGTGTTTCTGAAGCTTTCTTT. Translation gives CASSAGVGVSEAFF.

This clone was counted between two and nine times. The V call is TRBV10-1, the J call TRBJ2-7; D is undetermined. Germline CDR1 is WNHNN and CDR2 is SYGVQD (reference sequence). The CDR3 has 12 residues. The ends were cut back, 5 bases at V and 0 bases at J, with 5 bases in the middle. CDR3 sequence (DNA): TGCGCCAGCAGTTCAAGCTCCTACGAGCAGTACTTC. Translating gives CASSSSSYEQYF.

The CDR3: CASSDRAGNTIYF. The DNA of the CDR3 is TGTGCCAGCAGTGACAGGGCTGGAAACACCATATATTTT. The chain has TRBV27 and TRBJ1-3; 7 nucleotides line up with TRBD1. Germline assignment: CDR1 MNHEY and CDR2 SMNVEV (reference sequence). This CDR3 is built from 13 residues. V was pared by 5 bases and J by 2 bases, with 0 bases of the junction left unmatched.

J is TRBJ2-7 and V is TRBV5-6, with D unresolved. Trimming cost V 0 bases and J 4 bases, with 5 bases left between them. In germline, CDR1 is SGHDT, CDR2 YYEEEE. The CDR3 runs 12 residues. The CDR3 DNA reads as TGTGCCAGCAGCTTGGCGGAGTACGAGCAGTACTTC. As protein: CASSLAEYEQYF.